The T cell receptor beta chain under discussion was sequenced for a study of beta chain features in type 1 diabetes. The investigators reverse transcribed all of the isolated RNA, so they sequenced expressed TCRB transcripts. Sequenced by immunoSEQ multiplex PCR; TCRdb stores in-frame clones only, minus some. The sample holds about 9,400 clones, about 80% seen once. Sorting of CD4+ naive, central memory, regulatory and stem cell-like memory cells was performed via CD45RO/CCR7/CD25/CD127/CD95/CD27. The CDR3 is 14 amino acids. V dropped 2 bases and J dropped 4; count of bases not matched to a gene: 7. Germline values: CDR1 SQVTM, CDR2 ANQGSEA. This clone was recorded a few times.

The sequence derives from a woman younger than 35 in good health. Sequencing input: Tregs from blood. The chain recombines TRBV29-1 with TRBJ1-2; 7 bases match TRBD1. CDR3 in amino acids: CSVETTGDPYGYTF. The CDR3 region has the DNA TGCAGCGTTGAAACCACAGGGGATCCCTATGGCTACACCTTC.